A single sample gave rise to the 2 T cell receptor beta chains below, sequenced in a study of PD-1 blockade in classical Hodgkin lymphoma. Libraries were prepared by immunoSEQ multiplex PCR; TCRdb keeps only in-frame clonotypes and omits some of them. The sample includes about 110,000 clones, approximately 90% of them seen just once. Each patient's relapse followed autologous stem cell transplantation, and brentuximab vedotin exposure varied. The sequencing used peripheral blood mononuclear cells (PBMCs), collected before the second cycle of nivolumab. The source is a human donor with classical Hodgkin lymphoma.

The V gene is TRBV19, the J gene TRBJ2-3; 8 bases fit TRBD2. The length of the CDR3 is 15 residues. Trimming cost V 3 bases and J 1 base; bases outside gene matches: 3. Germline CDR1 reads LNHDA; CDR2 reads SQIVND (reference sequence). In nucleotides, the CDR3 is TGTGCCAGTAGTATTCCGGGACTAGGCACAGATACGCAGTATTTT. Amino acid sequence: CASSIPGLGTDTQYF. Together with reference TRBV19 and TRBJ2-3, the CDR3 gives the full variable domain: DGGITQSPKYLFRKEGQNVTLSCEQNLNHDAMYWYRQDPGQGLRLIYYSQIVNDFQKGDIAEGYSVSREKKESFPLTVTSAQKNPTAFYLCASSIPGLGTDTQYFGPGTRLTVL.

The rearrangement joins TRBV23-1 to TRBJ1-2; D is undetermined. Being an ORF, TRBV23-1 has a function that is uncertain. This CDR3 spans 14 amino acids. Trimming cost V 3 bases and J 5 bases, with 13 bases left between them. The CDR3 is CASSQSHTGYGYTF. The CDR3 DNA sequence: TGCGCCAGCAGTCAGTCCCATACCGGGTATGGCTACACCTTC.